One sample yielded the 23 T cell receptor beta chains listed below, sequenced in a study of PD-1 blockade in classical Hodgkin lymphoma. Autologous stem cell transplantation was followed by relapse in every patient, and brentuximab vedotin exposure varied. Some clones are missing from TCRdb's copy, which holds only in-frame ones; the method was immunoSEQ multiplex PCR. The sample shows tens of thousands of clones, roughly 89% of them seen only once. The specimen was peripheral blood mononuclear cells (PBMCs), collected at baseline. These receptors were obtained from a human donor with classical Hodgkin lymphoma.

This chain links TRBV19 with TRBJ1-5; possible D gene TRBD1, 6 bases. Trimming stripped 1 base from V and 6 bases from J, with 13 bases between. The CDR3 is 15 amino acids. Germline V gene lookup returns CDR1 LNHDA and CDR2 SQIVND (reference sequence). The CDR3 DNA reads TGTGCCAGTAGTATAGTTACAGGGCCCGTTCAGCCCCAGCATTTT. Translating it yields CASSIVTGPVQPQHF.

CDR3 nucleotide sequence: TGCGCCAGCAGCTTGGCCGGGGCGCTGAGCAATGAGCAGTTCTTC. This sequence encodes CASSLAGALSNEQFF. This chain connects TRBV5-1 to TRBJ2-1; either TRBD1 or TRBD2 may supply D (5 bases each). This CDR3 region has 15 residues. V was shortened by 0 bases and J by 6 bases, with 13 bases between the two germline ends. Germline V gene lookup returns CDR1 SGHRS and CDR2 YFSETQ. Full variable domain (rest looked up from reference TRBV5-1 and TRBJ2-1): KAGVTQTPRYLIKTRGQQVTLSCSPISGHRSVSWYQQTPGQGLQFLFEYFSETQRNKGNFPGRFSGRQFSNSRSEMNVSTLELGDSALYLCASSLAGALSNEQFFGPGTRLTVL.

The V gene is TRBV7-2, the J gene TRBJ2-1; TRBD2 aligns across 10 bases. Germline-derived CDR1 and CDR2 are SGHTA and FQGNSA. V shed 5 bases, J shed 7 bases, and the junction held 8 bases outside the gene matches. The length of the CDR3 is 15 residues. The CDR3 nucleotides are TGTGCCAGCAGCGGAGCGGGAGGGCCGGGGAATGAGCAGTTCTTC. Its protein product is CASSGAGGPGNEQFF. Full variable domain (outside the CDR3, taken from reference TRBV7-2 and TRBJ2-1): GAGVSQSPSNKVTEKGKDVELRCDPISGHTALYWYRQSLGQGLEFLIYFQGNSAPDKSGLPSDRFSAERTGGSVSTLTIQRTQQEDSAVYLCASSGAGGPGNEQFFGPGTRLTVL.

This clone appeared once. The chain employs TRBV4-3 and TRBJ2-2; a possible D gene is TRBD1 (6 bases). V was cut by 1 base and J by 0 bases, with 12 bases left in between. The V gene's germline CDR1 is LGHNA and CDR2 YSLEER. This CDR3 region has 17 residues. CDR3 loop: CASSQGSGQPNTGELFF. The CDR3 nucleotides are TGCGCCAGCAGCCAAGGATCAGGACAGCCGAACACCGGGGAGCTGTTTTTT.

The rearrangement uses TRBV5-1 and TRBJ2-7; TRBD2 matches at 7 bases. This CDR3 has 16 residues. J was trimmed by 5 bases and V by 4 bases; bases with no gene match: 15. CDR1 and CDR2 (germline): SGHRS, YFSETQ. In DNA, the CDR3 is TGCGCCAGCAGCCTCGGACCAGTGACTCGGGGGGACGAGCAGTACTTC. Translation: CASSLGPVTRGDEQYF.

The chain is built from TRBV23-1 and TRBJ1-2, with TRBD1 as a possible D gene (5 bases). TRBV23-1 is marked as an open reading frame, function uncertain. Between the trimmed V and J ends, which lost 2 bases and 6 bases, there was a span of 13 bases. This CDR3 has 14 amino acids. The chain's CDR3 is CASSQGGGGNGYTF. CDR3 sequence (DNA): TGCGCCAGCAGTCAAGGCGGGGGGGGAAATGGCTACACCTTC.

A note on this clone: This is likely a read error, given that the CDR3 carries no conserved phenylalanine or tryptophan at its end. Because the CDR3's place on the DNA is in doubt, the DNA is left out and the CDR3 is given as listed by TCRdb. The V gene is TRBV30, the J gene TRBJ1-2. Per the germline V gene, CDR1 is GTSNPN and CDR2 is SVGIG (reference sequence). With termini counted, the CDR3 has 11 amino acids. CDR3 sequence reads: CAWSVGGRTDQ.

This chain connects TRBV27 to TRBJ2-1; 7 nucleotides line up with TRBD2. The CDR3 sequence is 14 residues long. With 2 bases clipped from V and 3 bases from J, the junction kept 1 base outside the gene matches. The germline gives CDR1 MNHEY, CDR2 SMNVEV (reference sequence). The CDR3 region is CASSLQRDYNEQFF. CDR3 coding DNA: TGTGCCAGCAGTTTACAGCGGGACTACAATGAGCAGTTCTTC.

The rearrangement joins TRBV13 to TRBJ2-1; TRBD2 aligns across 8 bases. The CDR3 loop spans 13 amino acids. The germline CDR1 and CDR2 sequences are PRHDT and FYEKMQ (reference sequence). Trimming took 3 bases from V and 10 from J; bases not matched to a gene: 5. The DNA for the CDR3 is TGTGCCAGCAGCTTTTCCAGCGGGAGCGAGCAGTTCTTC. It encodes CASSFSSGSEQFF.

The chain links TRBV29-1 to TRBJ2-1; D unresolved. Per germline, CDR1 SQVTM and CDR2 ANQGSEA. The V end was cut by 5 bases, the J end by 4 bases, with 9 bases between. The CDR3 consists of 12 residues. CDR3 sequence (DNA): TGCAGCGTTTCGGACGAGTACAATGAGCAGTTCTTC. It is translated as CSVSDEYNEQFF.

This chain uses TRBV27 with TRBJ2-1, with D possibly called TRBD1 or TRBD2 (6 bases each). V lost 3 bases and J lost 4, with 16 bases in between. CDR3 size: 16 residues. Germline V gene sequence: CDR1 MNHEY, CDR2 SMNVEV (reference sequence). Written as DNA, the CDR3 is TGTGCCAGCAGTTTTGAGGGGGAGGTGGGATACAATGAGCAGTTCTTC. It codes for CASSFEGEVGYNEQFF.

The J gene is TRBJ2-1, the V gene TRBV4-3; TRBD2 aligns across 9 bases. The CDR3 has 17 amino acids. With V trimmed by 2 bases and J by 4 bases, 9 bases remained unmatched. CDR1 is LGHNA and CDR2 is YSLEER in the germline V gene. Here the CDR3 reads CASSQFGREGPYNEQFF. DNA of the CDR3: TGCGCCAGCAGCCAATTCGGGCGGGAGGGCCCATACAATGAGCAGTTCTTC.

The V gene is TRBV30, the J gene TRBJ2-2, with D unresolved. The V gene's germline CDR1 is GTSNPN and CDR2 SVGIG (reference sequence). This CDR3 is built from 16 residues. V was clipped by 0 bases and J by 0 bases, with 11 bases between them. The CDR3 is CAWSVVRLANTGELFF. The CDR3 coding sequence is TGTGCCTGGAGTGTGGTCAGGTTGGCGAACACCGGGGAGCTGTTTTTT.

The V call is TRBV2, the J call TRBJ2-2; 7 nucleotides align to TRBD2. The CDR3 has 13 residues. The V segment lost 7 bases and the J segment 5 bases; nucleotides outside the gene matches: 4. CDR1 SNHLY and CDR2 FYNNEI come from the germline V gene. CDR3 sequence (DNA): TGTGCCAGCATAGCGGGTGGTACCGGGGAGCTGTTTTTT. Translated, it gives CASIAGGTGELFF.

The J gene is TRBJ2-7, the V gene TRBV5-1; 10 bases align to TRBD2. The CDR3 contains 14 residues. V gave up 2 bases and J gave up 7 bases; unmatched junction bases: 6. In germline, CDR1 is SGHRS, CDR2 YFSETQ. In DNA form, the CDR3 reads TGCGCCAGCAGCTTAGCGGGAGGGCCGGGGGAGCAGTACTTC. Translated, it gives CASSLAGGPGEQYF.

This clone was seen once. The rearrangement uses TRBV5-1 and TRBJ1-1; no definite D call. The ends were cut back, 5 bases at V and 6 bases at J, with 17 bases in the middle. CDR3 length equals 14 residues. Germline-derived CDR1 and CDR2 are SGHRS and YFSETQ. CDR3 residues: CASRSGPAGPEAFF. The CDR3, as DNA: TGCGCCAGCAGATCTGGACCAGCTGGGCCTGAAGCTTTCTTT.

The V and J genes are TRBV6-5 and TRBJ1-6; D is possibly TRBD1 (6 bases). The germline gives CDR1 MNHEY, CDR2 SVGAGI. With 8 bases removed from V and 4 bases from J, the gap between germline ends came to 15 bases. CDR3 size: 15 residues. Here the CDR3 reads CASSKSQGYNSPLHF. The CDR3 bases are TGTGCCAGCTCCAAAAGTCAGGGGTATAATTCACCCCTCCACTTT.

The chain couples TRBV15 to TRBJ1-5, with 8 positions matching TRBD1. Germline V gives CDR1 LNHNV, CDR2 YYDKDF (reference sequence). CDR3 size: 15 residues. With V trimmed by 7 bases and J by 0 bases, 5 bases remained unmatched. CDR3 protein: CATNTGGGSNQPQHF. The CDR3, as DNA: TGTGCCACCAATACAGGGGGTGGTAGCAATCAGCCCCAGCATTTT. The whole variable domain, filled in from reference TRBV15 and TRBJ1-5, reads DAMVIQNPRYQVTQFGKPVTLSCSQTLNHNVMYWYQQKSSQAPKLLFHYYDKDFNNEADTPDNFQSRRPNTSFCFLDIRSPGLGDTAMYLCATNTGGGSNQPQHFGDGTRLSIL.

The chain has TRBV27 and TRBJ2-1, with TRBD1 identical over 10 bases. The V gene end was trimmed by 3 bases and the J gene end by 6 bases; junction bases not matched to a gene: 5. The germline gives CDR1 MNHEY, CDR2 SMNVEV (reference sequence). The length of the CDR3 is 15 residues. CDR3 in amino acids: CASSFDRGQGNEQFF. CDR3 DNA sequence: TGTGCCAGCAGTTTCGACAGGGGGCAAGGCAATGAGCAGTTCTTC.

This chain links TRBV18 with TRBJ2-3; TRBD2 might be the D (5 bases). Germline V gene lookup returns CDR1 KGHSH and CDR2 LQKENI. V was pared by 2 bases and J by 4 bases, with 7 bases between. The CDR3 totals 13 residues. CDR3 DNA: TGTGCCAGCTCACCATCCGGGGCAGATACGCAGTATTTT. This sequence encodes CASSPSGADTQYF.

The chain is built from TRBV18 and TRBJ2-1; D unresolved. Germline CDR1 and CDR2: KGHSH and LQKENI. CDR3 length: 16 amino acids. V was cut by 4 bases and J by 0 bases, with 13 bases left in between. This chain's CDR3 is CASSRETVSSYNEQFF. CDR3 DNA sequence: TGTGCCAGCTCACGCGAAACAGTTAGCTCCTACAATGAGCAGTTCTTC.

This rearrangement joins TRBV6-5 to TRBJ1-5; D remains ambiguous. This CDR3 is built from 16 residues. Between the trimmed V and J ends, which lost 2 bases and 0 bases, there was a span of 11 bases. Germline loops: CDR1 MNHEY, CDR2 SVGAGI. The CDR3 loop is CASSYDGSNSNQPQHF. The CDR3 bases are TGTGCCAGCAGTTACGATGGCAGTAATAGCAATCAGCCCCAGCATTTT.

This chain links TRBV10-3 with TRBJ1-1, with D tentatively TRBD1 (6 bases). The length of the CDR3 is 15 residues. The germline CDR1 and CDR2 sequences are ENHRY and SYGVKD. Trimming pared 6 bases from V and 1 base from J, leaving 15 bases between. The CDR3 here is CAIRGQEGPNTEAFF. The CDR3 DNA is TGTGCCATCAGGGGACAAGAGGGACCGAACACTGAAGCTTTCTTT.